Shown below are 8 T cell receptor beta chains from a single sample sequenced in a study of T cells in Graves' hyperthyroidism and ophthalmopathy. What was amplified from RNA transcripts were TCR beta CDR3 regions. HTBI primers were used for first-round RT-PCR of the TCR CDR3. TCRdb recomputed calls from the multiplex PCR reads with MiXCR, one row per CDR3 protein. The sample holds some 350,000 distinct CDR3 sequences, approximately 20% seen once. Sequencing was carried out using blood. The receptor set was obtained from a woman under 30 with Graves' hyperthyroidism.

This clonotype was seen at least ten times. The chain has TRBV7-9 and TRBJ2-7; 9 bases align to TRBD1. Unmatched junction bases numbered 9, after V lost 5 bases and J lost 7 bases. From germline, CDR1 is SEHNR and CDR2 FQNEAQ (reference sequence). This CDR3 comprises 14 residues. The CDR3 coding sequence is TGTGCCAGCAGCCTGGAACAGGGGGCGCGGGAGCAGTACTTC. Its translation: CASSLEQGAREQYF.

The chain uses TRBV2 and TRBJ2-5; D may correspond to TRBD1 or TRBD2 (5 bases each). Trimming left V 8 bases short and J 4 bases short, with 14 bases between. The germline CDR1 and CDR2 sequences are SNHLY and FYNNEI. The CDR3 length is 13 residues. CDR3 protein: CASGDVDGETQYF. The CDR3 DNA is TGTGCCAGCGGGGACGTCGACGGAGAGACCCAGTACTTC.

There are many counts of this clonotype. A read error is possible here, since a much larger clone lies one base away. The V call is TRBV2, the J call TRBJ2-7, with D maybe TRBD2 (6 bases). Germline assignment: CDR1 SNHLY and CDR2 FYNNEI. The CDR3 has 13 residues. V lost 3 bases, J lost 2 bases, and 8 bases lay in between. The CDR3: CASSEGGPYEQYF. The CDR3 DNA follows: TGTGCCAGCAGTGAGGGGGGACCCTACGAGCAGTACTTC.

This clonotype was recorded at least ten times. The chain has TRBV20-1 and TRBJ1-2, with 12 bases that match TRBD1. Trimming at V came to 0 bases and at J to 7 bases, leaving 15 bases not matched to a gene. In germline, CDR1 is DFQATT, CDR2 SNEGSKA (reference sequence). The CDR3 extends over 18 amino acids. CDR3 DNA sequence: TGCAGTGCTAGAGACCGGATCCGAGAGGGACAGGGGGCGTTTGGCTACACCTTC. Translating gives CSARDRIREGQGAFGYTF.

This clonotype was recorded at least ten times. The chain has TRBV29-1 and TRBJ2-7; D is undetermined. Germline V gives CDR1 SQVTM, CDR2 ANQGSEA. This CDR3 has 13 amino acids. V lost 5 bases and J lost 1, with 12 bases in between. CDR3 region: CSVRFRASYEQYF. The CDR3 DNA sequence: TGCAGCGTTCGGTTTCGTGCATCCTACGAGCAGTACTTC.

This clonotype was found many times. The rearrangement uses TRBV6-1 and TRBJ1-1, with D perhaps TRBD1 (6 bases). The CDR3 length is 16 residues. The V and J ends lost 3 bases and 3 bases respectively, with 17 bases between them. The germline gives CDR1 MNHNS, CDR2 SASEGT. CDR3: CASSDPRGQGYTEAFF. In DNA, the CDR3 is TGTGCCAGCAGTGACCCTCGGGGTCAGGGGTACACTGAAGCTTTCTTT.

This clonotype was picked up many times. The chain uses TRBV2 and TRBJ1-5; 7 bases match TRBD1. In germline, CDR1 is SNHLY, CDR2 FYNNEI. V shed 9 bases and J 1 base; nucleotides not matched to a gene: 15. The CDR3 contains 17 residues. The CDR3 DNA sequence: TGTGCCAGTAGAGGCACAGCCAGGGGGGAAAGCAATCAGCCCCAGCATTTT. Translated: CASRGTARGESNQPQHF. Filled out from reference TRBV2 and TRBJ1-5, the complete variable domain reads EPEVTQTPSHQVTQMGQEVILRCVPISNHLYFYWYRQILGQKVEFLVSFYNNEISEKSEIFDDQFSVERPDGSNFTLKIRSTKLEDSAMYFCASRGTARGESNQPQHFGDGTRLSIL.

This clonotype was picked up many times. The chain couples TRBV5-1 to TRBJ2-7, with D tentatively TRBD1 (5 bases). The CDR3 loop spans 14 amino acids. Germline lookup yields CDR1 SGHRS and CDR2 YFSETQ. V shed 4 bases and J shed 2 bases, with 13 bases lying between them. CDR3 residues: CASSGHFPPYEQYF. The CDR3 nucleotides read TGCGCCAGCAGCGGACATTTCCCCCCCTACGAGCAGTACTTC.